This TCR beta chain was captured by sequencing in a study of cytomegalovirus exposure and HLA in healthy donors. Study-wide background: A preliminary data release comprised tens of millions of unique TCRs obtained from HLA-typed donors. Findings and caveats of the study: In a later analysis, an Asian-associated ancestry cluster reportedly showed fewer N-insertions than the roughly 730-donor mean.

Primers for the PCR totalled 60 Vbeta and 13 Jbeta. Sequencing used immunoSEQ multiplex PCR; TCRdb keeps in-frame clones, though not all of them. The table lists roughly 180,000 clones, around 82% of them singletons. CDR3 size: 13 residues. The germline gives CDR1 MDHEN, CDR2 SYDVKM. Trimming removed 7 bases at V and 4 bases at J, with 13 bases between. Worth noting for this clone: As yet, its antigen is unknown.

The receptor was isolated from a man aged 30 to 39 in good health and CMV-seronegative. Material: PBMCs. The V and J genes are TRBV28 and TRBJ2-5, with D maybe TRBD2 (5 bases). The CDR3 coding sequence is TGTGCCAGCAAAAGAGGGCCCCCAGAGACCCAGTACTTC. Amino acid sequence: CASKRGPPETQYF.